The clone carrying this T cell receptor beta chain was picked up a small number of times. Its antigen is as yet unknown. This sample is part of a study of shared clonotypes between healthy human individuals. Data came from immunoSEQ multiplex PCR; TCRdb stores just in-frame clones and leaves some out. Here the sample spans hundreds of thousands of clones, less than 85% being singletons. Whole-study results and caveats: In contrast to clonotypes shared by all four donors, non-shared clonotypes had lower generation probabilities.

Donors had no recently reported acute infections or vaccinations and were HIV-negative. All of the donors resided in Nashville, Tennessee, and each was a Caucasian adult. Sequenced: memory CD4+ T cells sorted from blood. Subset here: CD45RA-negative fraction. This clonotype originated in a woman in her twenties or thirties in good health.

The CDR3 protein is CASSFDLAGYNEQFF. CDR3 sequence (DNA): TGCGCCAGCAGCTTTGATCTAGCGGGTTACAATGAGCAGTTCTTC. The chain links TRBV5-1 to TRBJ2-1; 8 bases are shared with TRBD2. The germline gives CDR1 SGHRS, CDR2 YFSETQ. Unmatched junction bases numbered 5, after V lost 2 bases and J lost 4 bases. This CDR3 comprises 15 residues.